These 2 T cell receptor beta chains were all obtained from the same sample, sequenced in a study of blood T cell repertoires in COVID-19. Profiling relied on immunoSEQ multiplex PCR, and the TCRdb table lists in-frame clones only, not all of them. The sample has more than 200,000 clones; under 90% are singletons. The sequenced sample was peripheral blood. Source of these receptors: a man aged 80 or over with acute or convalescent COVID-19.

The chain uses TRBV7-9 and TRBJ1-1; 7 bases agree with TRBD1. Germline trimming cut 4 bases from V and 5 bases from J; bases unmatched to any gene: 7. Germline V gene lookup returns CDR1 SEHNR and CDR2 FQNEAQ (reference sequence). CDR3 length: 14 residues. The CDR3, as DNA: TGTGCCAGCAGCTACATCACAGGGGATACTGAAGCTTTCTTT. Amino acid sequence: CASSYITGDTEAFF.

The chain carries TRBV7-9 and TRBJ2-3; 10 bases agree with TRBD2. The germline CDR1 and CDR2 sequences are SEHNR and FQNEAQ (reference sequence). V shed 1 base, J shed 2 bases, and the junction held 6 bases outside the gene matches. The CDR3 contains 17 residues. CDR3 amino acids: CASSLEGAGGSTDTQYF. CDR3 DNA sequence: TGTGCCAGCAGCTTAGAAGGAGCGGGAGGGTCCACAGATACGCAGTATTTT.